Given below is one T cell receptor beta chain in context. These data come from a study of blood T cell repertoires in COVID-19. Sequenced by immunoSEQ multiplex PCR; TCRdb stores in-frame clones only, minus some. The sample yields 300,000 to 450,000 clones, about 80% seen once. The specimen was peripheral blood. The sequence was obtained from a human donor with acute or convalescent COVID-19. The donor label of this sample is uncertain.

The CDR3 DNA reads TGTGCCAGCAGCTTGGTGACAGCGGGAAACACCATATATTTT. This gives the protein CASSLVTAGNTIYF. The V call is TRBV5-5, the J call TRBJ1-3, with a possible D match to TRBD1 (5 bases). Trimming removed 0 bases at V and 4 bases at J, with 8 bases between. Germline values: CDR1 SGHKS, CDR2 YYEKEE (reference sequence). The CDR3 runs 14 residues. The full variable domain, its missing parts supplied by reference TRBV5-5 and TRBJ1-3, is DAGVTQSPTHLIKTRGQQVTLRCSPISGHKSVSWYQQVLGQGPQFIFQYYEKEERGRGNFPDRFSARQFPNYSSELNVNALLLGDSALYLCASSLVTAGNTIYFGEGSWLTVV.